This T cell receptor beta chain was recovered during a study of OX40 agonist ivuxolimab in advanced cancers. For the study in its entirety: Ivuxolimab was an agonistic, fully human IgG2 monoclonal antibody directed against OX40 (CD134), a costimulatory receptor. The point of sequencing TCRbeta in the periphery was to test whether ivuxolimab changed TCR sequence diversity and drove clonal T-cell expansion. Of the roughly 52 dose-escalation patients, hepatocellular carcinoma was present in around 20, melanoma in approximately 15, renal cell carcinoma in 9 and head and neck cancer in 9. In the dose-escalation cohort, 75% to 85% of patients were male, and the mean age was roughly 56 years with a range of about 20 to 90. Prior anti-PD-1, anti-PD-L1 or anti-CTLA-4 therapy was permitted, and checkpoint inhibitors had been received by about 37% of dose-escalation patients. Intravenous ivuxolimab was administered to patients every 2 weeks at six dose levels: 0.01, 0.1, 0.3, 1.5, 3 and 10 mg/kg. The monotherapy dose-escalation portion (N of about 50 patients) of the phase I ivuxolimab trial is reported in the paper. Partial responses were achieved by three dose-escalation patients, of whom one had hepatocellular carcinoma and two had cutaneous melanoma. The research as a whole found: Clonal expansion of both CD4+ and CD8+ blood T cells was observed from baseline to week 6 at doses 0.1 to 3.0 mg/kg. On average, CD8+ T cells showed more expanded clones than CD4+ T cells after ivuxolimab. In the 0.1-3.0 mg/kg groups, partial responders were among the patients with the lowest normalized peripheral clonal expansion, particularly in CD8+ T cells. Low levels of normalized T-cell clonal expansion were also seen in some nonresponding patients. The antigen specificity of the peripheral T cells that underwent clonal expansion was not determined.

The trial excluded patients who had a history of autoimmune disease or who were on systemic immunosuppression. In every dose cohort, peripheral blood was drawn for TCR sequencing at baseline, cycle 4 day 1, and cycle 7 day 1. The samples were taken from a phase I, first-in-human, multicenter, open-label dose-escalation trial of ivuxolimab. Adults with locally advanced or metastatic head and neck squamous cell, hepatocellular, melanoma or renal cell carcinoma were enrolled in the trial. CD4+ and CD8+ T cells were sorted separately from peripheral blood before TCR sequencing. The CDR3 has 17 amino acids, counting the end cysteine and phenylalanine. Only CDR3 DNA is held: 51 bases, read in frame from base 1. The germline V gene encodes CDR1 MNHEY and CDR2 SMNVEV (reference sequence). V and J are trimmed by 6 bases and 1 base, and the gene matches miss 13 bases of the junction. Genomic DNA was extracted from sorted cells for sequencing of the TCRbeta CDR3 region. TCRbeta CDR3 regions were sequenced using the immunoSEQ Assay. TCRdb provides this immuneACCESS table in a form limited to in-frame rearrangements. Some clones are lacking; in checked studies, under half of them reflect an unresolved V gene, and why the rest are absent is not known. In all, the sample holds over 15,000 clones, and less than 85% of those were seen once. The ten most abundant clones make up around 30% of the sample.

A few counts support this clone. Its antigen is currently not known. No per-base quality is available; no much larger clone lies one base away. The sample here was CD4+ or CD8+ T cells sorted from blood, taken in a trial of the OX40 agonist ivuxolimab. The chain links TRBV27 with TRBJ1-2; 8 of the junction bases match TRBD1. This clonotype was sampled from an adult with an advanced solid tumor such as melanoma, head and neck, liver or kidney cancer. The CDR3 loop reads CASRRTQGALINYGYTF. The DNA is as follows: TGTGCCAGCAGGCGAACTCAGGGGGCCCTTATTAACTATGGCTACACCTTC.